The 14 T cell receptor beta chains below come from one sample, sequenced in a study of coeliac disease. Whole-study results and caveats: In active celiac disease, intraepithelial and lamina propria TRB and TRG repertoires were less clonal than controls.

Their cognate antigens are unknown. TCRdb's table, derived via immunoSEQ multiplex PCR, lists solely in-frame clones and lacks some. The table has 6,000 to 8,500 clones, about 63% seen once. The sequenced sample consisted of lamina propria lymphocytes from the gut. These receptors were obtained from a woman aged 18 to 35 with active celiac disease.

The chain links TRBV10-2 to TRBJ2-3, with D possibly TRBD1 on 5 matching bases. V lost 0 bases and J lost 0, with 13 bases in between. The CDR3 is 17 residues long. In germline, CDR1 is WSHSY, CDR2 SAAADI. The CDR3 sequence is CASSESLGRSSTDTQYF. Here the CDR3 DNA reads TGCGCCAGCAGTGAGTCTCTGGGGCGGTCTAGCACAGATACGCAGTATTTT.

This clone was recorded a few times. The chain joins TRBV4-1 to TRBJ2-1; maybe TRBD1 (5 bases). The germline gives CDR1 MGHRA, CDR2 YSYEKL. V lost 5 bases and J 10 bases, leaving 15 bases between the germline ends. The CDR3 totals 13 residues. The CDR3 bases are TGCGCCAGCAGCTCCACGACAGCCACCGAGCAGTTCTTC. Encoded protein: CASSSTTATEQFF.

The J gene is TRBJ1-5, the V gene TRBV5-8, with TRBD1 identical over 9 bases. The junction had 3 bases not matched to a gene; V was cut back by 7 bases and J by 4 bases. Germline assignment: CDR1 SGHTS and CDR2 YDEGEE. The CDR3 has 13 residues. CDR3 in DNA: TGTGCCAGCGGGACAGGGATGAATCAGCCCCAGCATTTT. This codes for CASGTGMNQPQHF.

This clone came up a few times. This rearrangement joins TRBV15 to TRBJ2-5; TRBD2 matches 12 bases. The V gene's germline CDR1 is LNHNV and CDR2 YYDKDF (reference sequence). The CDR3 totals 18 residues. The V and J ends lost 7 bases and 1 base, in that order; junction bases with no gene match: 13. CDR3 sequence: CATNRDSRTSGIQETQYF. The CDR3 nucleotides read TGTGCCACCAACCGGGACTCCAGGACTAGCGGGATCCAAGAGACCCAGTACTTC.

The chain carries TRBV4-2 and TRBJ2-5; TRBD1 is a possible D gene (6 bases). This CDR3 comprises 16 residues. The germline gives CDR1 LGHNA, CDR2 YNFKEQ. V was pared by 1 base and J by 2 bases, with 14 bases between. DNA for the CDR3: TGTGCCAGCAGCCAAGCTGCCTGGGGGCAGCAAGAGACCCAGTACTTC. Encoded protein: CASSQAAWGQQETQYF.

In its sample, this clone was seen a few times. The chain combines TRBV6-1 with TRBJ1-5, with D perhaps TRBD1 (6 bases). CDR3 length: 16 residues. Trimming removed 4 bases from V and 7 bases from J, with 20 bases in between. Germline V gene sequence: CDR1 MNHNS, CDR2 SASEGT. The CDR3 DNA reads TGTGCCAGCAGTGGTGTGAGGCAGGGGTATTTGCAGCCCCAGCATTTT. Protein product: CASSGVRQGYLQPQHF.

The chain recombines TRBV30 with TRBJ2-3, with TRBD1 matching over 7 bases. J lost 3 bases, V lost 0 bases, and 6 bases had no gene match. Per the germline V gene, CDR1 is GTSNPN and CDR2 is SVGIG (reference sequence). The CDR3 contains 15 residues. The CDR3 sequence is CAWSVGARGTDTQYF. The CDR3 DNA reads TGTGCCTGGAGTGTGGGGGCCAGGGGGACAGATACGCAGTATTTT.

This clone has a handful of counts. The V and J genes are TRBV6-5 and TRBJ2-7; 10 bases fit TRBD1. The germline V gene encodes CDR1 MNHEY and CDR2 SVGAGI. The CDR3 extends over 15 amino acids. The ends lost 4 bases at V and 3 bases at J; junction bases unmatched: 6. The CDR3 DNA reads as TGTGCCAGCAGTTCCCCGGGACAGGGGATCTACGAGCAGTACTTC. Its protein product is CASSSPGQGIYEQYF.

The chain couples TRBV5-1 to TRBJ1-1; D ambiguous. CDR3 length: 15 amino acids. Germline V gives CDR1 SGHRS, CDR2 YFSETQ. V was cut by 4 bases and J by 0 bases, with 13 bases left in between. CDR3 protein: CASSPEEALNTEAFF. The CDR3 DNA follows: TGCGCCAGCAGCCCTGAAGAGGCTCTGAACACTGAAGCTTTCTTT.

This clone was found once. Other DNA sequences from this sample encode an identical CDR3 as well. The chain uses TRBV5-6 and TRBJ2-7; TRBD1 matches at 7 bases. The CDR3 covers 14 residues. Germline assignment: CDR1 SGHDT and CDR2 YYEEEE. Germline trimming cut 5 bases from V and 0 bases from J; bases unmatched to any gene: 5. CDR3 DNA: TGTGCCAGCAGAATCCGGGACAGCTCCTACGAGCAGTACTTC. The encoded protein is CASRIRDSSYEQYF.

V usage is TRBV4-1 and J usage is TRBJ1-4; the D gene is possibly TRBD1 (5 bases). Trimming stripped 1 base from V and 6 bases from J, with 12 bases between. The germline V gene encodes CDR1 MGHRA and CDR2 YSYEKL. The CDR3 has 15 residues. In DNA form, the CDR3 reads TGCGCCAGCAGCCAAGTCCAGGGTGGAGATGAAAAACTGTTTTTT. Translating it yields CASSQVQGGDEKLFF.

This sequence joins TRBV27 and TRBJ1-5, with 7 positions matching TRBD1. J gave up 6 bases and V 5 bases, and 10 bases lay outside the gene matches. CDR1 and CDR2 (germline): MNHEY, SMNVEV (reference sequence). The CDR3 has 15 amino acids. CDR3 amino acids: CASSKGTVTSQPQHF. The CDR3 DNA sequence: TGTGCCAGCAGTAAAGGGACAGTGACATCTCAGCCCCAGCATTTT.

This clone was seen a few times. The CDR3 reads CASSVEQGLGTDTQYF. The CDR3 DNA follows: TGTGCCAGCAGTGTGGAACAGGGGTTGGGCACAGATACGCAGTATTTT. The chain couples TRBV6-1 to TRBJ2-3; 7 bases line up with TRBD1. The V gene's germline CDR1 is MNHNS and CDR2 SASEGT. Losses at the gene ends were 4 bases for V and 1 base for J; bases not matched to a gene: 8. The CDR3 totals 16 residues.

The chain is built from TRBV11-2 and TRBJ2-7; 8 bases align to TRBD2. Germline trimming cut 2 bases from V and 3 bases from J; bases unmatched to any gene: 6. The germline V gene has CDR1 SGHAT and CDR2 FQNNGV. CDR3 length: 15 residues. The CDR3: CASSLREGVGYEQYF. The CDR3 nucleotides read TGTGCCAGCAGCTTACGGGAGGGAGTAGGCTACGAGCAGTACTTC.